Below, one TCR beta chain is given with its context. Its specificity is not known. The sample is drawn from a study of glioma-infiltrating T cells after dendritic cell vaccination. Overall study: Monocyte-derived dendritic cells, cultured 6 to 7 days with IL-4 and GM-CSF, were pulsed with autologous tumor lysate. General study findings and limits: Patients with more pretreatment TILs had longer time to progression and survival.

TCRdb's table, derived via immunoSEQ multiplex PCR, lists solely in-frame clones and lacks some. Of more than 95,000 clones in the sample, about four fifths were seen once. The germline V gene has CDR1 SGHAT and CDR2 FQNNGV. CDR3 length: 18 amino acids. The V end lost 5 bases, the J end lost 4 bases, and 26 bases lay between the germline ends. This sequence joins TRBV11-2 and TRBJ1-1; the D gene is possibly TRBD1 (6 bases). This TCR derives from a human donor with glioblastoma. The specimen was blood, collected before dendritic cell vaccination. CDR3 amino acids: CASSVYSQGFRLATEAFF. CDR3 nucleotides: TGTGCCAGCAGCGTATACTCCCAGGGGTTCCGGCTGGCCACTGAAGCTTTCTTT.